A single TCR beta chain is shown here with its context. Its antigen is unknown. These data come from a study of shared clonotypes between healthy human individuals. Findings and caveats of the study: Larger estimated richness was generally recorded for naive subsets relative to memory subsets. In the sorted subsets, rarefaction showed sequencing was incomplete despite large depth.

CDR3 length: 14 amino acids. The V segment lost 5 bases and the J segment 7 bases; nucleotides outside the gene matches: 4. The germline V gene encodes CDR1 SGHTA and CDR2 FQGNSA. In the naive CD8 group, cells lacked CD45RO and were positively selected for CCR7, so terminally differentiated effector memory CD45RA+ cells were left out. The authors' processing: As immunoSEQ supplied junction-only sequences (without quality scores), filtering differed. Sequencing was performed with immunoSEQ multiplex PCR; in TCRdb, only in-frame clones are kept and a portion is missing. D and trimming come from the DNA, and the V and J calls and clone size come from that table. The table has about 1.9 million clones, approximately 92% seen once; the top ten hold around 1.7%.

V gene TRBV7-2 combines with J gene TRBJ2-1; 11 positions match TRBD1. This sequence was found in a man in his late teens or twenties in good health. Some clones in this sample may be carry-over from other donors' samples. The specimen was naive CD8+ T cells from PBMCs. The CDR3 region has the DNA TGTGCCAGCAGCGGACGGGACAGGGGGAATGAGCAGTTCTTC. The encoded protein is CASSGRDRGNEQFF.